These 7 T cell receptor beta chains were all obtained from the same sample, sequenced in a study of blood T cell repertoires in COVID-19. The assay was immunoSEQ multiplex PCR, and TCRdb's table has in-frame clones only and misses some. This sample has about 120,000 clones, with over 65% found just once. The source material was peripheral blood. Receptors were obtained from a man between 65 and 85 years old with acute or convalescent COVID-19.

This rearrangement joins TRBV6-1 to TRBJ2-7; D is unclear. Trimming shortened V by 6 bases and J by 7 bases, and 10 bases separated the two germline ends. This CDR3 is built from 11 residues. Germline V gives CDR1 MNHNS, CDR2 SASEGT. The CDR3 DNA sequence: TGTGCCAGCAGCCTTTCTCGGGAGCAGTACTTC. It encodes CASSLSREQYF.

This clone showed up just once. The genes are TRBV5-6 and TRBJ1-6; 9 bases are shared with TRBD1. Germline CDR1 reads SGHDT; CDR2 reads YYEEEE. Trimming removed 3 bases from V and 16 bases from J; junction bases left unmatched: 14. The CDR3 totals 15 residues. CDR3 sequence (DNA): TGTGCCAGCAGCTCTCCCGGGACAGGGTATTTCAGTCTCCACTTT. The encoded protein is CASSSPGTGYFSLHF. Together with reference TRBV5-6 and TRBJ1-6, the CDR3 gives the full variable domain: DAGVTQSPTHLIKTRGQQVTLRCSPKSGHDTVSWYQQALGQGPQFIFQYYEEEERQRGNFPDRFSGHQFPNYSSELNVNALLLGDSALYLCASSSPGTGYFSLHFGNGTRLTVT.

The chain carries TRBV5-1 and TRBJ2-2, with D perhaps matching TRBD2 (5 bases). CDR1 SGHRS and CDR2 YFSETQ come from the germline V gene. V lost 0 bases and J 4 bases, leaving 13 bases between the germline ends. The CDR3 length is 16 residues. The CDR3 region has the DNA TGCGCCAGCAGCTTGGTTGTGGGAGATGGCACCGGGGAGCTGTTTTTT. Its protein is CASSLVVGDGTGELFF. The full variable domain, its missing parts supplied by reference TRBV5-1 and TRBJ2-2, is KAGVTQTPRYLIKTRGQQVTLSCSPISGHRSVSWYQQTPGQGLQFLFEYFSETQRNKGNFPGRFSGRQFSNSRSEMNVSTLELGDSALYLCASSLVVGDGTGELFFGEGSRLTVL.

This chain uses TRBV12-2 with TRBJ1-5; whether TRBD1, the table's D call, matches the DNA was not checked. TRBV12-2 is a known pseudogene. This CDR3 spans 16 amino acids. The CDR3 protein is CASRLEDRGSNQPQHF. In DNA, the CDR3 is TGTGCAAGTCGCCTTGAAGACAGGGGTAGCAATCAGCCCCAGCATTTT.

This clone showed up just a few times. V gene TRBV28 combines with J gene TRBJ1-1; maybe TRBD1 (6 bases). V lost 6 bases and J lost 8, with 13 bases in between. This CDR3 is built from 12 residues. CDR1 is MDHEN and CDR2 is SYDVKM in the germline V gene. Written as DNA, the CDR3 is TGTGCCAGCAGCCTAGACAGGCGCGAAGCTTTCTTT. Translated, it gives CASSLDRREAFF.

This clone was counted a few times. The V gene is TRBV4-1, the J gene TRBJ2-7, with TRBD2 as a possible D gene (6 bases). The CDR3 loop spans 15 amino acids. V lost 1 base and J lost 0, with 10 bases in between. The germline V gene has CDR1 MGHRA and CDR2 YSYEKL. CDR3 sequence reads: CASSQVGEASYEQYF. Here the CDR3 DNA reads TGCGCCAGCAGCCAAGTTGGGGAGGCCTCCTACGAGCAGTACTTC.

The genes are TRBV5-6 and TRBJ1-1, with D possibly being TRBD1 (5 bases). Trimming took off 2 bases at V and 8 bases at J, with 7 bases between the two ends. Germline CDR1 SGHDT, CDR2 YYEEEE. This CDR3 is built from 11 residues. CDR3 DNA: TGTGCCAGCAGCTTTAGACAGGAAGCTTTCTTT. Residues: CASSFRQEAFF.